These 29 T cell receptor beta chains originate from one sample sequenced in a study of blood T cell repertoires in COVID-19. The method was immunoSEQ multiplex PCR; TCRdb's version includes in-frame clones alone and lacks a portion of them. The sample contains about 300,000 clones, about nine tenths of which appear only once. Specimen: PBMCs or T cells enriched from blood (not recorded which). These receptor sequences come from a man between 60 and 75 years old who had recovered from COVID-19.

The chain employs TRBV11-3 and TRBJ2-3; unclear D gene. Trimming took 5 bases from V and 2 from J, leaving 5 bases between them. The CDR3 length is 12 residues. Germline CDR1 and CDR2: SGHNT and YENEEA. The CDR3 region is CASSLNTDTQYF. The CDR3 DNA reads TGTGCCAGCAGCCTTAACACAGATACGCAGTATTTT.

This clone was found once. V is TRBV5-4 and J is TRBJ2-5, with 7 bases lining up with TRBD1. This CDR3 is built from 14 residues. The germline V gene encodes CDR1 SGHNT and CDR2 YYREEE (reference sequence). V gave up 6 bases and J gave up 1 base; unmatched junction bases: 6. CDR3 region: CASKNRDSQETQYF. The CDR3, as DNA: TGTGCCAGCAAAAACCGGGACAGCCAAGAGACCCAGTACTTC.

The chain uses TRBV7-8 and TRBJ2-2, with 9 bases matching TRBD1. V gave up 2 bases and J gave up 3 bases; unmatched junction bases: 4. The CDR3 has 16 amino acids. Germline CDR1 reads SGHVS; CDR2 reads FQNEAQ. DNA of the CDR3: TGTGCCAGCAGCTTAACTCGGACAGGGGACACCGGGGAGCTGTTTTTT. Residues: CASSLTRTGDTGELFF.

The chain combines TRBV3-1 (or the pseudogene TRBV3-2) with TRBJ2-7, with 7 bases aligning to TRBD2. CDR1 is LGHDT and CDR2 is YNNKEL in the germline V gene (reference sequence). The V gene end was trimmed by 3 bases and the J gene end by 3 bases; junction bases not matched to a gene: 11. The length of the CDR3 is 16 residues. CDR3 nucleotides: TGTGCCAGCAGCCAGGGAGGGAACGACGTGGGCTACGAGCAGTACTTC. It encodes CASSQGGNDVGYEQYF.

This chain uses TRBV4-3 with TRBJ2-6; a possible D gene is TRBD1 (6 bases). Germline CDR1 reads LGHNA; CDR2 reads YSLEER. Trimming shortened V by 4 bases and J by 4 bases, and 17 bases separated the two germline ends. The length of the CDR3 is 17 residues. The CDR3 region is CASSLWQGSGGANVLTF. The CDR3 DNA reads as TGCGCCAGCAGCCTATGGCAGGGGTCGGGCGGGGCCAACGTCCTGACTTTC.

The gene calls are TRBV6-2 or TRBV6-3 and TRBJ2-7; TRBD2 matches at 11 bases. The CDR3 length is 17 residues. Germline V gene lookup returns CDR1 MNHEY and CDR2 SVGEGT. With V trimmed by 2 bases and J by 1 base, 7 bases remained unmatched. The CDR3: CASSYPMGLAESYEQYF. CDR3 DNA: TGTGCCAGCAGTTACCCGATGGGACTAGCGGAGTCCTACGAGCAGTACTTC.

The chain joins TRBV3-1 (or the pseudogene TRBV3-2) to TRBJ1-6; D not certain. This CDR3 has 13 amino acids. V was trimmed by 6 bases and J by 6 bases, leaving 9 bases between them. CDR1 and CDR2 from the germline V gene are LGHDT and YNNKEL (reference sequence). CDR3 nucleotides: TGTGCCAGCAGGCGACTAAGTAATTCACCCCTCCACTTT. Translated, it gives CASRRLSNSPLHF.

This chain joins TRBV7-3 and TRBJ2-1, with D perhaps matching TRBD2 (6 bases). The CDR3 sequence is 13 residues long. Germline CDR1 SGHTA, CDR2 FQGTGA. V lost 6 bases, J lost 6 bases, and 12 bases lay in between. CDR3 DNA: TGTGCCAGCAGACTTGGGGGAGGCAATGAGCAGTTCTTC. Translated, it gives CASRLGGGNEQFF.

This chain links TRBV3-1 (or the pseudogene TRBV3-2) with TRBJ2-7; D gene uncertain. V was pared by 1 base and J by 3 bases, with 4 bases between. This CDR3 is 12 amino acids long. Germline-derived CDR1 and CDR2 are LGHDT and YNNKEL (reference sequence). The CDR3 sequence is CASSQAVYEQYF. The CDR3 nucleotides are TGTGCCAGCAGCCAAGCGGTCTACGAGCAGTACTTC.

This clone was detected only a few times. Other DNA sequences in the sample encode the same CDR3. V gene TRBV20-1 combines with J gene TRBJ2-7; the D gene is possibly TRBD2 (5 bases). Germline CDR1 DFQATT, CDR2 SNEGSKA (reference sequence). This CDR3 has 11 amino acids. V was shortened by 6 bases and J by 0 bases, with 6 bases between the two germline ends. The CDR3 spells CSAGDSYEQYF. Here the CDR3 DNA reads TGCAGTGCCGGGGACTCCTACGAGCAGTACTTC.

The CDR3 DNA sequence: TGTGCCAGCAGCTTAGAGGCGGGAGGGCCAGCTGATACGCAGTATTTT. Translated: CASSLEAGGPADTQYF. V gene TRBV7-9 combines with J gene TRBJ2-3; 9 bases are a match to TRBD2. The CDR3 is 16 residues long. The V gene end was trimmed by 1 base and the J gene end by 6 bases; junction bases not matched to a gene: 8. Germline lookup yields CDR1 SEHNR and CDR2 FQNEAQ (reference sequence).

The chain uses TRBV28 and TRBJ2-1; 7 bases are shared with TRBD2. The CDR3 loop spans 15 amino acids. CDR1 MDHEN and CDR2 SYDVKM come from the germline V gene. V gave up 7 bases and J gave up 16 bases; unmatched junction bases: 22. Here the CDR3 DNA reads TGTGCCAGCACCCTTCCTCCCCCAGCGGGAAAGATAGTATTCTTC. It specifies CASTLPPPAGKIVFF. Using reference TRBV28 and TRBJ2-1 for the parts outside the CDR3, the full variable domain is DVKVTQSSRYLVKRTGEKVFLECVQDMDHENMFWYRQDPGLGLRLIYFSYDVKMKEKGDIPEGYSVSREKKERFSLILESASTNQTSMYLCASTLPPPAGKIVFFGPGTRLTVL.

The rearrangement links TRBV28 to TRBJ1-2; 7 bases agree with TRBD1. The CDR3 sequence is 16 residues long. Trimming took 5 bases from V and 4 from J; bases not matched to a gene: 13. Germline lookup yields CDR1 MDHEN and CDR2 SYDVKM. CDR3: CASSPGQAARVYGYTF. The CDR3 DNA sequence: TGTGCCAGCAGTCCTGGACAGGCCGCCCGGGTCTATGGCTACACCTTC.

The chain couples TRBV7-8 to TRBJ1-1; 7 bases map to TRBD1. Germline V CDR1 and CDR2: SGHVS, FQNEAQ. CDR3 size: 15 residues. V lost 5 bases, J lost 10 bases, and 16 bases stayed unmatched. The CDR3 loop is CASSPRKTGLPRAFF. CDR3 DNA: TGTGCCAGCAGCCCGAGAAAGACAGGGCTCCCGAGAGCTTTCTTT.

This chain uses TRBV5-6 with TRBJ2-2, with no clear D. Trimming removed 3 bases from V and 0 bases from J, with 15 bases in between. This CDR3 comprises 17 residues. Looked up from germline, CDR1 is SGHDT and CDR2 is YYEEEE. The CDR3, as DNA: TGTGCCAGCAGCTCAATTTTTTCAGGTCCGAACACCGGGGAGCTGTTTTTT. This gives the protein CASSSIFSGPNTGELFF.

The genes are TRBV11-2 and TRBJ2-2; tentatively, D is TRBD1 (7 bases). Germline CDR1 SGHAT, CDR2 FQNNGV. The length of the CDR3 is 15 residues. V dropped 5 bases and J dropped 3 bases, with 13 bases sitting between them. CDR3 sequence reads: CASSPDREDTGELFF. The CDR3 nucleotides read TGTGCCAGCAGCCCTGACAGGGAGGACACCGGGGAGCTGTTTTTT.

V and J are TRBV25-1 and TRBJ2-6, with 7 bases aligning to TRBD1. This CDR3 is built from 17 residues. The J segment lost 1 base and the V segment lost 6 bases, leaving 9 bases of the junction unmatched. Germline CDR1 and CDR2: MGHDK and SYGVNS. CDR3 sequence (DNA): TGTGCCAGCAGGCCCGGGACAGTGCGGTCTGGGGCCAACGTCCTGACTTTC. Protein: CASRPGTVRSGANVLTF. The full variable domain, rest sourced from reference TRBV25-1 and TRBJ2-6, is EADIYQTPRYLVIGTGKKITLECSQTMGHDKMYWYQQDPGMELHLIHYSYGVNSTEKGDLSSESTVSRIRTEHFPLTLESARPSHTSQYLCASRPGTVRSGANVLTFGAGSRLTVL.

The chain employs TRBV27 and TRBJ2-1, with D uncertain. Germline-derived CDR1 and CDR2 are MNHEY and SMNVEV (reference sequence). Trimming stripped 5 bases from V and 8 bases from J, with 22 bases between. CDR3 size: 16 residues. The DNA of the CDR3 is TGTGCCAGCAGTCCCGATCCTGCTATCGAATACGATGAGCAGTTCTTC. Translated: CASSPDPAIEYDEQFF.

This rearrangement joins TRBV28 to TRBJ2-7; TRBD2 aligns across 9 bases. Per the germline V gene, CDR1 is MDHEN and CDR2 is SYDVKM. The CDR3 consists of 15 residues. Trimming removed 2 bases from V and 2 bases from J; junction bases left unmatched: 4. CDR3 bases: TGTGCCAGCAGTTTAGCTAGCGGGGCCGCCTACGAGCAGTACTTC. It yields the protein CASSLASGAAYEQYF. Full variable domain (outside the CDR3, taken from reference TRBV28 and TRBJ2-7): DVKVTQSSRYLVKRTGEKVFLECVQDMDHENMFWYRQDPGLGLRLIYFSYDVKMKEKGDIPEGYSVSREKKERFSLILESASTNQTSMYLCASSLASGAAYEQYFGPGTRLTVT.

The chain uses TRBV28 and TRBJ1-2; 8 bases match TRBD1. CDR3 size: 14 residues. V dropped 4 bases and J dropped 0; count of bases not matched to a gene: 1. Germline CDR1 reads MDHEN; CDR2 reads SYDVKM. CDR3 sequence: CASSWTGPNYGYTF. CDR3 nucleotide sequence: TGTGCCAGCAGTTGGACAGGGCCTAACTATGGCTACACCTTC.

This clone was observed a handful of times. The chain combines TRBV5-4 with TRBJ2-2; D might be TRBD1 (6 bases). CDR3 length equals 17 residues. From germline, CDR1 is SGHNT and CDR2 YYREEE (reference sequence). V lost 2 bases, J lost 0 bases, and 14 bases lay in between. Written as DNA, the CDR3 is TGTGCCAGCAGCTTTCAGGGGAGCCCTTCGAACACCGGGGAGCTGTTTTTT. This sequence encodes CASSFQGSPSNTGELFF.

This clone appeared once. The chain carries TRBV27 and TRBJ1-2; unclear D gene. The CDR3 is made up of 14 amino acids. V was clipped by 3 bases and J by 8 bases, with 16 bases between them. Germline V gives CDR1 MNHEY, CDR2 SMNVEV (reference sequence). This CDR3 is CASSLLRSSSGYTF. In DNA, the CDR3 is TGTGCCAGCAGTTTGCTACGCTCTTCTAGCGGCTACACCTTC.

This chain connects TRBV19 to TRBJ1-2; D might be TRBD1 (5 bases). Looked up from germline, CDR1 is LNHDA and CDR2 is SQIVND (reference sequence). The CDR3 extends over 14 amino acids. V dropped 6 bases and J dropped 3 bases, with 14 bases sitting between them. The CDR3 loop is CASRSRAVYYGYTF. In nucleotides, the CDR3 is TGTGCCAGTAGATCCAGGGCCGTTTACTATGGCTACACCTTC.

The gene calls are TRBV5-6 and TRBJ2-3, with 9 bases identical to TRBD1. The J segment lost 4 bases and the V segment lost 5 bases, leaving 8 bases of the junction unmatched. Germline CDR1 reads SGHDT; CDR2 reads YYEEEE. The length of the CDR3 is 15 residues. The CDR3 sequence: CASSTTGGTPDTQYF. CDR3 DNA sequence: TGTGCCAGCAGTACTACAGGGGGCACCCCAGATACGCAGTATTTT.

The chain uses TRBV7-2 and TRBJ1-4; a weak D match, TRBD1 (5 bases). The V end lost 0 bases, the J end lost 5 bases, and 10 bases lay between the germline ends. CDR3 size: 15 residues. CDR1 and CDR2 (germline): SGHTA, FQGNSA. CDR3 in amino acids: CASSLAPRGNEKLFF. In DNA form, the CDR3 reads TGTGCCAGCAGCTTAGCGCCTCGGGGGAATGAAAAACTGTTTTTT.

This clone has a single count. The J gene is TRBJ2-3, the V gene TRBV7-2; maybe TRBD2 (6 bases). Trimming took 3 bases from V and 0 from J, leaving 13 bases between them. The length of the CDR3 is 16 residues. The V gene's germline CDR1 is SGHTA and CDR2 FQGNSA. The CDR3 coding sequence is TGTGCCAGCAGCTTCGGCTACGGGAGTAGCACAGATACGCAGTATTTT. Residues: CASSFGYGSSTDTQYF.

The chain's CDR3 is CASSLQAGRNYEQYF. The CDR3 nucleotides are TGTGCCAGCAGCCTCCAAGCGGGAAGAAACTACGAGCAGTACTTC. This chain joins TRBV27 and TRBJ2-7; TRBD2 agrees at 7 bases. The CDR3 totals 15 residues. The trim removed 6 bases at V and 3 bases at J, leaving 11 bases unmatched. The germline CDR1 and CDR2 sequences are MNHEY and SMNVEV (reference sequence).

This CDR3 is CASSDDGGNEQFF. The CDR3, as DNA: TGTGCCAGCAGTGACGACGGGGGTAATGAGCAGTTCTTC. The gene calls are TRBV6-1 and TRBJ2-1; D might be TRBD2 (6 bases). There are 13 residues in the CDR3. The germline CDR1 and CDR2 sequences are MNHNS and SASEGT. The germline V and J ends were trimmed by 3 bases and 7 bases, with 10 bases remaining between them.

The rearrangement joins TRBV19 to TRBJ1-4; D is ambiguous. CDR1 and CDR2 (germline): LNHDA, SQIVND (reference sequence). The CDR3 totals 13 residues. The V end was cut by 7 bases, the J end by 3 bases, with 9 bases between. CDR3 nucleotides: TGTGCCAGTACTTACGGGTCTAATGAAAAACTGTTTTTT. Translating it yields CASTYGSNEKLFF. The whole variable domain, remainder taken from reference TRBV19 and TRBJ1-4, is DGGITQSPKYLFRKEGQNVTLSCEQNLNHDAMYWYRQDPGQGLRLIYYSQIVNDFQKGDIAEGYSVSREKKESFPLTVTSAQKNPTAFYLCASTYGSNEKLFFGSGTQLSVL.